The clone carrying this T cell receptor beta chain was seen more than once but under ten times. Its specificity is not known. V was cut by 4 bases and J by 5 bases, with 15 bases left in between. Germline V gene lookup returns CDR1 LNHNV and CDR2 YYDKDF (reference sequence). This CDR3 is 14 amino acids long. Data came from immunoSEQ multiplex PCR; TCRdb stores just in-frame clones and leaves some out. The data hold under 7,500 clones, with roughly 44% observed a single time. This sample was included in a study of T cells in localized non-small cell lung cancer. Study-wide points: The appearance of a median roughly 61 of the top 100 tumor clones was seen in adjacent lung. Heterogeneity within the tumor remains possible, as just one region underwent sequencing.

The gene calls are TRBV15 and TRBJ2-7; a weak D match, TRBD2 (6 bases). The sequencing here drew on lymph node tissue, taken before any cancer treatment. This TCR was recovered from a man aged 40 to 70 with stage I lung adenocarcinoma. The CDR3 nucleotides are TGTGCCACCAGCAAACCGGGAGACGTGGACGAGCAGTACTTC. It specifies CATSKPGDVDEQYF.